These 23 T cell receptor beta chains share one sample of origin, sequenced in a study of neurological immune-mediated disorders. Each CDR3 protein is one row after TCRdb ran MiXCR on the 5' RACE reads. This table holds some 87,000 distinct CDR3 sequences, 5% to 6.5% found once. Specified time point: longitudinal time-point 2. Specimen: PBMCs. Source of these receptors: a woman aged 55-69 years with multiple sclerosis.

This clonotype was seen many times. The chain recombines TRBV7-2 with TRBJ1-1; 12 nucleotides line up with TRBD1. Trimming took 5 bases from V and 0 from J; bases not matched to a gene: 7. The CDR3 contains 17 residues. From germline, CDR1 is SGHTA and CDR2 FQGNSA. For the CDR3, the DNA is TGTGCCAGCAGCCCAGCTGGGACAGGGGGCATGAACACTGAAGCTTTCTTT. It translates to CASSPAGTGGMNTEAFF.

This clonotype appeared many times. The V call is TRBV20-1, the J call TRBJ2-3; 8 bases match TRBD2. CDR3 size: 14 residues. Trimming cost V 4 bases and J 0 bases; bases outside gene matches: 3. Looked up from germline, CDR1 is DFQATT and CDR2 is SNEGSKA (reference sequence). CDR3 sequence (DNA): TGCAGTGCTACCCCGGGGGGGAGCACAGATACGCAGTATTTT. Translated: CSATPGGSTDTQYF.

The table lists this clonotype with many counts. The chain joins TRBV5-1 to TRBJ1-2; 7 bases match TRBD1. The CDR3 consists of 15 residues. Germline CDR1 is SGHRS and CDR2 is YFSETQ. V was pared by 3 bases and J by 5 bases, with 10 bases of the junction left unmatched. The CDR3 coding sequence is TGCGCCAGCAGCTCTACCGGGACAGTTTTTTATGGCTACACCTTC. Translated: CASSSTGTVFYGYTF.

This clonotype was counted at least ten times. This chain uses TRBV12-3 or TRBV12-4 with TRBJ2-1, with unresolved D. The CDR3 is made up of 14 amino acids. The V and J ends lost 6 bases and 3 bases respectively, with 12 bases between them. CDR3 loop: CASSEERYYNEQFF. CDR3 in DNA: TGTGCCAGCAGCGAGGAGCGTTACTACAATGAGCAGTTCTTC.

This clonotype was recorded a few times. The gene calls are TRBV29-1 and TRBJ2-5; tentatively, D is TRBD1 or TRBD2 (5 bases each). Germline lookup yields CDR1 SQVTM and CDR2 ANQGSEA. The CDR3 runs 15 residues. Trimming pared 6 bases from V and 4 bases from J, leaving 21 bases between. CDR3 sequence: CSVATSPGPRETQYF. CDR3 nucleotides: TGCAGCGTCGCTACGAGCCCGGGACCTAGAGAGACCCAGTACTTC. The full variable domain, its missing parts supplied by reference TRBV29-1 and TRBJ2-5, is SAVISQKPSRDICQRGTSLTIQCQVDSQVTMMFWYRQQPGQSLTLIATANQGSEATYESGFVIDKFPISRPNLTFSTLTVSNMSPEDSSIYLCSVATSPGPRETQYFGPGTRLLVL.

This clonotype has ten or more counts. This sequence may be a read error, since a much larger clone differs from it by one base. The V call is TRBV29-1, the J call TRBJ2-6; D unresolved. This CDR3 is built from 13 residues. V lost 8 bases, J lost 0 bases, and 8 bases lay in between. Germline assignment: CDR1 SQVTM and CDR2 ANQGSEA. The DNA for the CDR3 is TGCAGCATAGGGTCCTCTGGGGCCAACGTCCTGACTTTC. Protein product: CSIGSSGANVLTF.

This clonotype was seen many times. The CDR3 coding sequence is TGTGCCAGCAGCTTTTATGGCGGCGCGAACACCGGGGAGCTGTTTTTT. The encoded protein is CASSFYGGANTGELFF. The chain joins TRBV7-6 to TRBJ2-2; D ambiguous. CDR1 is SGHVS and CDR2 is FNYEAQ in the germline V gene. V was cut by 3 bases and J by 0 bases, with 11 bases left in between. CDR3 size: 16 residues.

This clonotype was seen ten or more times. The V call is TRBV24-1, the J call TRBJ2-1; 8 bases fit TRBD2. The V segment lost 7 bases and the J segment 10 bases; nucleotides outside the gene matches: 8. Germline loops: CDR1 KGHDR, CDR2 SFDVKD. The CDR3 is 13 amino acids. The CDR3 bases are TGTGCCACCAGATATGGCGGGGGGCCGGAGCAGTTCTTC. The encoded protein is CATRYGGGPEQFF.

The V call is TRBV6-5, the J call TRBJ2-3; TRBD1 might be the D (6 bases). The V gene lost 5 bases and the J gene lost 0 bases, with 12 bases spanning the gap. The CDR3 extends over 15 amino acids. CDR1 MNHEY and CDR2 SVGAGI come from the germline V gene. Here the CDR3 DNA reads TGTGCCAGCAGTCAACAGGGAAGTAGCACAGATACGCAGTATTTT. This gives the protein CASSQQGSSTDTQYF.

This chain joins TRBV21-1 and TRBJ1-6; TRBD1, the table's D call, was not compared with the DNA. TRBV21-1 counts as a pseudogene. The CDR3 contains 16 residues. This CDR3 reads CASSNDGYREGSPLHF. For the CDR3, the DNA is TGTGCCAGCAGCAATGACGGGTACAGGGAGGGATCACCCCTCCACTTT.

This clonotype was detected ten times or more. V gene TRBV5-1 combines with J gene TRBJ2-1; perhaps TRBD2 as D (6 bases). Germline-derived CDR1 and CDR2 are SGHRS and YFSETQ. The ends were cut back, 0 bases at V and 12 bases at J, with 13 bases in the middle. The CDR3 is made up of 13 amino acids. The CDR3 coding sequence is TGCGCCAGCAGCTTGGCCGGGGCGGAGGGGCAGTTCTTC. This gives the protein CASSLAGAEGQFF.

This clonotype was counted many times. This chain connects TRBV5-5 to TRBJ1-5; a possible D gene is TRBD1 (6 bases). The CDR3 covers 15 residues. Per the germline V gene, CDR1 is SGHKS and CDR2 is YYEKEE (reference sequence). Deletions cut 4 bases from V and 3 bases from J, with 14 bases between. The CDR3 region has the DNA TGTGCCAGCAGCACTACGACAGGTCCCAATCAGCCCCAGCATTTT. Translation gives CASSTTTGPNQPQHF. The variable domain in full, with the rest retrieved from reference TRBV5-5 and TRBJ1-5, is DAGVTQSPTHLIKTRGQQVTLRCSPISGHKSVSWYQQVLGQGPQFIFQYYEKEERGRGNFPDRFSARQFPNYSSELNVNALLLGDSALYLCASSTTTGPNQPQHFGDGTRLSIL.

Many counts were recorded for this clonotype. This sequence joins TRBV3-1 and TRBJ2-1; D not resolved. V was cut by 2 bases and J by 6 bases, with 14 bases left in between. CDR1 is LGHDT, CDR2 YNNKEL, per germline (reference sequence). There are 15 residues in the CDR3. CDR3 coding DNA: TGTGCCAGCAGCCAATTGGGAAAAAGGGCCAATGAGCAGTTCTTC. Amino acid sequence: CASSQLGKRANEQFF.

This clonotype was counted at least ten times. The CDR3 here is CASSLGPPANYGYTF. Written as DNA, the CDR3 is TGCGCCAGCAGCTTGGGCCCTCCAGCTAACTATGGCTACACCTTC. The V gene is TRBV5-1, the J gene TRBJ1-2, with D hard to call. The CDR3 length is 15 residues. V was clipped by 0 bases and J by 0 bases, with 9 bases between them. CDR1 and CDR2 (germline): SGHRS, YFSETQ.

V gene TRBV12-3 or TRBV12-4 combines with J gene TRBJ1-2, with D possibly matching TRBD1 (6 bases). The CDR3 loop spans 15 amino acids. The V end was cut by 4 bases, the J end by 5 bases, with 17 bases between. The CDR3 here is CASSYPRQAMYGYTF. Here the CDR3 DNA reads TGTGCCAGCAGTTACCCCCGACAGGCAATGTATGGCTACACCTTC.

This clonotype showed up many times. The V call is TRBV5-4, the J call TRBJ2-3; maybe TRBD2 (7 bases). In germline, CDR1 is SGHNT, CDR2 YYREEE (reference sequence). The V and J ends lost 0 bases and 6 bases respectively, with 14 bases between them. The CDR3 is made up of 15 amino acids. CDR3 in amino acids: CASSLGGGNQDTQYF. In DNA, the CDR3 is TGTGCCAGCAGCTTGGGCGGGGGCAACCAGGATACGCAGTATTTT.

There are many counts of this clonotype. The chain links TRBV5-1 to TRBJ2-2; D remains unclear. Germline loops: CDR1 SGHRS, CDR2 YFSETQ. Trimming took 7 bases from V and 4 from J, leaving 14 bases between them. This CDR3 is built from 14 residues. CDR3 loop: CASAAARVTGELFF. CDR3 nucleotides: TGCGCCAGCGCGGCAGCTCGGGTCACCGGGGAGCTGTTTTTT. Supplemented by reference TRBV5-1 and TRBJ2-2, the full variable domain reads KAGVTQTPRYLIKTRGQQVTLSCSPISGHRSVSWYQQTPGQGLQFLFEYFSETQRNKGNFPGRFSGRQFSNSRSEMNVSTLELGDSALYLCASAAARVTGELFFGEGSRLTVL.

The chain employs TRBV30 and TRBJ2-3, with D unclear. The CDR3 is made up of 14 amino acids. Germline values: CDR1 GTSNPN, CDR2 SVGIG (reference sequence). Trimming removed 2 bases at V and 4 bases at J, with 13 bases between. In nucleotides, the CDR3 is TGTGCCTGGAGTAGGACCGGTGGCGCAGATACGCAGTATTTT. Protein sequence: CAWSRTGGADTQYF.

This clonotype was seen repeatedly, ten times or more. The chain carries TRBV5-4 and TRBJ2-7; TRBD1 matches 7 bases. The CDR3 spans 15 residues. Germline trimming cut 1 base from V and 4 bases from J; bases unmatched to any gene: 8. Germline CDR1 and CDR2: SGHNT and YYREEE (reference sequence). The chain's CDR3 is CASSLFGTAHYEQYF. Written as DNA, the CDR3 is TGTGCCAGCAGCTTGTTCGGGACAGCACATTACGAGCAGTACTTC.

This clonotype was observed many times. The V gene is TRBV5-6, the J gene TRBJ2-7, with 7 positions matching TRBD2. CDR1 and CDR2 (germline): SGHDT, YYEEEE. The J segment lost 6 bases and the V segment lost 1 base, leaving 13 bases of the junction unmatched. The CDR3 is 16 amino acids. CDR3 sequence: CASSLYRRTSVTEQYF. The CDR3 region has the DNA TGTGCCAGCAGCTTGTACAGAAGAACTAGCGTCACCGAGCAGTACTTC. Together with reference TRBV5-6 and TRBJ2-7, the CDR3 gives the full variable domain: DAGVTQSPTHLIKTRGQQVTLRCSPKSGHDTVSWYQQALGQGPQFIFQYYEEEERQRGNFPDRFSGHQFPNYSSELNVNALLLGDSALYLCASSLYRRTSVTEQYFGPGTRLTVT.

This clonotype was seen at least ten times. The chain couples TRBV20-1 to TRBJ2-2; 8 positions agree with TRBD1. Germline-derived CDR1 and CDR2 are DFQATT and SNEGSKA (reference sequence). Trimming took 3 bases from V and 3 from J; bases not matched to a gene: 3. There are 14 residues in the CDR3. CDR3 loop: CSASQGADTGELFF. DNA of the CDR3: TGCAGTGCTAGTCAGGGGGCGGACACCGGGGAGCTGTTTTTT.

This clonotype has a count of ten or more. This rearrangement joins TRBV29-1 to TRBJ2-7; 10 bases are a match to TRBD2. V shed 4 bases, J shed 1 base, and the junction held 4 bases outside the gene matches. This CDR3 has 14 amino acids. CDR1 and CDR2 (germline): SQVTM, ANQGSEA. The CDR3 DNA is TGCAGCGTTGGTAGCGGGGGGCGGTCCTACGAGCAGTACTTC. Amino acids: CSVGSGGRSYEQYF.

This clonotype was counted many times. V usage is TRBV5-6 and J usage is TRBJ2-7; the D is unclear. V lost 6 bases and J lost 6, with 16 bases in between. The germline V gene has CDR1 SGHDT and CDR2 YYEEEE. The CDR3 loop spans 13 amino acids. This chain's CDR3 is CASTSGLRGEQYF. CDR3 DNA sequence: TGTGCCAGCACTTCAGGTTTAAGAGGCGAGCAGTACTTC.